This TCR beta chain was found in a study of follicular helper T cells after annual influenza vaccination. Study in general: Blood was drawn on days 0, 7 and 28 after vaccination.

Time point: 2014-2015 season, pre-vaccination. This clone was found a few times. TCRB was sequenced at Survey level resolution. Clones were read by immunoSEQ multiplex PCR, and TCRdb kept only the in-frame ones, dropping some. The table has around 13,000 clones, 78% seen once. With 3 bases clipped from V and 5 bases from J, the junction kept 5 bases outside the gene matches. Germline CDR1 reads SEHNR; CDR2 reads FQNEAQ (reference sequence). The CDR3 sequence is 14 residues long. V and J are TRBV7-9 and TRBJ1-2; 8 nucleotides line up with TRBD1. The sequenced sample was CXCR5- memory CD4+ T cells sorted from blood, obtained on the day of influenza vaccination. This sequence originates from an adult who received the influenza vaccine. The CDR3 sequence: CASSFGTGLYGYTF. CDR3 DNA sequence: TGTGCCAGCAGCTTCGGGACAGGTCTATATGGCTACACCTTC. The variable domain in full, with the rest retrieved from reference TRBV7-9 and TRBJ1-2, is DTGVSQNPRHKITKRGQNVTFRCDPISEHNRLYWYRQTLGQGPEFLTYFQNEAQLEKSRLLSDRFSAERPKGSFSTLEIQRTEQGDSAMYLCASSFGTGLYGYTFGSGTRLTVV.